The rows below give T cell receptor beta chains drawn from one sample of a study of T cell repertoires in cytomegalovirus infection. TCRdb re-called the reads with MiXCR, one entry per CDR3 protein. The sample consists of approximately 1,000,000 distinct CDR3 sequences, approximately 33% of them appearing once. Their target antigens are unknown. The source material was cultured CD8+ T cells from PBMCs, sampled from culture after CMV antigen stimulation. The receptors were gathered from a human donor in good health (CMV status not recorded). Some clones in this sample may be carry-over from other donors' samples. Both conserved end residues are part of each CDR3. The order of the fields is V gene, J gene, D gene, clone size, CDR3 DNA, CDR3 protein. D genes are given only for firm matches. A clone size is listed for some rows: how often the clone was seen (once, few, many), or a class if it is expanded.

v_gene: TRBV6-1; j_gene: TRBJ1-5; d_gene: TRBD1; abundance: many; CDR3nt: TGTGCCAGCAGTGAAGAGGGGGCTGTCGCCAAGCAGCCCCAGCATTTT; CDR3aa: CASSEEGAVAKQPQHF
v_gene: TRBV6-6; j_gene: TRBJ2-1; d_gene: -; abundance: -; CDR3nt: TGTGCCAGCAGTAACTCTCGCGGGGTGGGGAATGAGCAGTTCTTC; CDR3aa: CASSNSRGVGNEQFF
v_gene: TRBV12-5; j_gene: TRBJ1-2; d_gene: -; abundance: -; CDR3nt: TGTGCTAGTGGTTTGGGTCCGGGACGGCCTTATGGCTACACCTTC; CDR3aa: CASGLGPGRPYGYTF
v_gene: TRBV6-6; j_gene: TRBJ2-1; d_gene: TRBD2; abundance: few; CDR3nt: TGTGCCAGCAGGCACGAGGGAGCGGGAGAGTTCTTC; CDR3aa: CASRHEGAGEFF
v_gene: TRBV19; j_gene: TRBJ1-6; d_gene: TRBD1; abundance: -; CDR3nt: TGTGCCAGTAGTATATCAACAGGGGGCAAGTCACCCCTCCACTTT; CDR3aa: CASSISTGGKSPLHF
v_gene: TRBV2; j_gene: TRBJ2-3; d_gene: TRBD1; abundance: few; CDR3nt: TGTGCCAGCAGTTTAACAGGGGGAGCTAGCACAGATACGCAGTATTTT; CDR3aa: CASSLTGGASTDTQYF
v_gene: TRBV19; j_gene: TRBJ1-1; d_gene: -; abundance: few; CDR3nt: TGTGCCAGTAGTATTGACTTGGGGGCTTTCTTT; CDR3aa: CASSIDLGAFF
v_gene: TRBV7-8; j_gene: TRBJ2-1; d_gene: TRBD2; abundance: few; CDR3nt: TGTGCCAGCAGCTCCCGGACTAGCGGGGGGGTTGGTAATGAGCAGTTCTTC; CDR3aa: CASSSRTSGGVGNEQFF
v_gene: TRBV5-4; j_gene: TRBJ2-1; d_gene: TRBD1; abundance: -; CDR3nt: TGTGCCAGCAGCTTGGGGGGCAGGGGGCAATTGAATGAGCAGTTCTTC; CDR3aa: CASSLGGRGQLNEQFF
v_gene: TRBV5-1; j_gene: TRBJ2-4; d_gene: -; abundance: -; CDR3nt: TGCGCCAGCAGCTTGGGATCAGGGCTAGCCAAAAACATTCAGTACTTC; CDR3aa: CASSLGSGLAKNIQYF
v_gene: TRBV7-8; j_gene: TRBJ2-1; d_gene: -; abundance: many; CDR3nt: TGTGCCAGCAGCTTCGCGAGCGGTACCTACAATGAGCAGTTCTTC; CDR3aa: CASSFASGTYNEQFF
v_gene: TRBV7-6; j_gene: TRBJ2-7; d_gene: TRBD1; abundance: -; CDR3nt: TGTGCCAGCAGCCCCAGACAGGGCTACGAGCAGTACTTC; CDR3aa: CASSPRQGYEQYF
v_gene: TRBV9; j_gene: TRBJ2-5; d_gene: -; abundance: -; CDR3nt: TGTGCCAGCAGCGTAGGGATTGGAGGGGGCGGGAAGGAGACCCAGTACTTC; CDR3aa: CASSVGIGGGGKETQYF
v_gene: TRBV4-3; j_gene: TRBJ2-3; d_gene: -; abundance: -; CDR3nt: TGCGCCAGCAGCCAAGACTTACTAGTAATAGGGGCCCCCACAGATACGCAGTATTTT; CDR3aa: CASSQDLLVIGAPTDTQYF
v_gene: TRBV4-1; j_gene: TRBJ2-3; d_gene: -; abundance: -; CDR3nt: TGCGCCAGCAGCCGAACGACTAGATCTAGCACAGATACGCAGTATTTT; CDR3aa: CASSRTTRSSTDTQYF
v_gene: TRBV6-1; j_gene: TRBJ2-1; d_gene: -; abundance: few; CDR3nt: TGTGCCAGCAGTGAAGACCCCGGGGCCTACAATGAGCAGTTCTTC; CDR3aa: CASSEDPGAYNEQFF
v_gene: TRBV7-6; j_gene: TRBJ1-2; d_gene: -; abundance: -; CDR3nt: TGTGCCAGCAGCTCTCCCGAAGTCGTTCCTAACTATGGCTACACCTTC; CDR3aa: CASSSPEVVPNYGYTF